Listed below are T cell receptor beta chains from one sample, sequenced in a study of OX40 agonist ivuxolimab in advanced cancers. The data were produced by immunoSEQ multiplex PCR, yet TCRdb's version contains in-frame clones alone and is incomplete. This sample has roughly 34,000 clones, with around nine tenths found just once. The sample consisted of CD4+ or CD8+ T cells sorted from blood, taken in a trial of the OX40 agonist ivuxolimab. All receptors come from an adult with an advanced solid tumor such as melanoma, head and neck, liver or kidney cancer. Both conserved end residues are part of each CDR3. Expanded clones are given a class, and other clones once, few, many or no size at all.

v_call,j_call,clone_size,cdr3_aa
TRBV10-3,TRBJ2-3,once,CAISGTSGTDTQYF
TRBV27,TRBJ1-1,.,CASNRQGQGARDTEAFF
TRBV28,TRBJ2-7,.,CASWGTGLYEQYF
TRBV7-9,TRBJ2-1,.,CASSLAWGGDEQFF
TRBV10-3,TRBJ1-1,.,CAISEYAGKVFF
TRBV6-6,TRBJ2-7,.,CASSETSGVGEQYF
TRBV10-1,TRBJ2-3,.,CASRESGTDTQYF
TRBV6-5,TRBJ1-5,.,CASSYNQGVQPQHF
TRBV30,TRBJ2-1,.,CAWRRRRGGYNEQFF
TRBV28,TRBJ2-5,.,CASREQGAIWETQYF
TRBV11-1,TRBJ2-3,.,CASSLDSFRSTDTQYF
TRBV20-1,TRBJ2-5,once,CSGVGQETQYF
TRBV29-1,TRBJ1-2,.,CSVEVTVYGYTF
TRBV6-1,TRBJ2-7,.,CASSEFGLAHYEQYF
TRBV7-2,TRBJ2-3,.,CASSLAPSTDTQYF
TRBV7-6,TRBJ1-1,.,CASSLARANTEAFF
TRBV7-2,TRBJ1-3,.,CASSLAGAGAIYF
TRBV28,TRBJ1-2,.,CASRTTGGSYGYTF
TRBV5-4,TRBJ1-5,.,CASSLDATGSQPQHF
TRBV18,TRBJ1-2,.,CASSPLSGGGPYGYTF
TRBV19,TRBJ2-3,.,CASSIDRSTDTQYF
TRBV28,TRBJ2-1,.,CASSSAGPYNEQFF
TRBV19,TRBJ1-2,.,CASSIPGAINYGYTF
TRBV6-4,TRBJ1-2,.,CASRPDREGGYTF
TRBV7-8,TRBJ2-7,.,CASGTGTGSHEQYF
TRBV28,TRBJ1-6,.,CASMGQPNSPLHF
TRBV5-5,TRBJ1-2,.,CASSSGQAGFYGYTF
TRBV27,TRBJ1-6,.,CASSFGGVHGSYNSPLHF
TRBV12-5,TRBJ2-1,.,CASGLRLAGAAEQFF